This TCR beta chain was identified in a study of blood T cell repertoires in COVID-19. Turning to the study itself: Spain, Italy and the United States supplied samples that represented acute and convalescent COVID-19. From T cells, B-cell-depleted T cells, or PBMCs came the material, which was cDNA or gDNA.

Germline CDR1 MGHRA, CDR2 YSYEKL. This CDR3 has 18 amino acids. Trimming took 3 bases from V and 4 from J; bases not matched to a gene: 11. Sequencing used immunoSEQ multiplex PCR; TCRdb keeps in-frame clones, though not all of them. The sample records about 410,000 clones, roughly 89% being singletons. Sequencing input: peripheral blood. The chain joins TRBV4-1 to TRBJ2-5, with 13 bases identical to TRBD2. The sequence was collected from a woman in her twenties or thirties with active or convalescent COVID-19. As DNA, the CDR3 is TGCGCCAGCAGCCAGAAACCGGGACTAGCGGGAATTAGAGAGACCCAGTACTTC. This sequence encodes CASSQKPGLAGIRETQYF.